One T cell receptor (beta chain) is described in this entry. Produced via immunoSEQ multiplex PCR; TCRdb's table is partial and in-frame only. The data show tens of thousands of clones, with 85% to 95% seen just once and 5.8% held by the top ten. The source of the sample is a study of cytomegalovirus exposure and HLA in healthy donors. CDR1 SEHNR and CDR2 FQNEAQ come from the germline V gene (reference sequence). CDR3 size: 17 residues. The V gene lost 1 base and the J gene lost 3 bases, with 18 bases spanning the gap. This TCR came from a woman under 30 in good health and CMV-seronegative. The genes are TRBV7-9 and TRBJ1-1; D is possibly TRBD1 (5 bases). Sample: PBMCs. In nucleotides, the CDR3 is TGTGCCAGCAGCTTAGAATCGCAGGGCCGGAGGGACACTGAAGCTTTCTTT. This sequence encodes CASSLESQGRRDTEAFF.